Below are 4 T cell receptor beta chains sequenced from a single sample in a study of blood T cell repertoires in COVID-19. Some clones are missing from TCRdb's copy, which holds only in-frame ones; the method was immunoSEQ multiplex PCR. The profile shows around 180,000 clones, roughly 86% of them singletons. The material sequenced was PBMCs or T cells enriched from blood (not recorded which). The receptors were gathered from a woman younger than 45 who had recovered from COVID-19.

The CDR3 DNA follows: TGTGCCAGCTCCTTTAACTATGGCTACACCTTC. As protein: CASSFNYGYTF. The genes are TRBV6-5 and TRBJ1-2; D is unclear. This CDR3 has 11 amino acids. V lost 8 bases and J lost 1, with 5 bases in between. Germline CDR1 is MNHEY and CDR2 is SVGAGI.

This clone came up a few times. The gene calls are TRBV27 and TRBJ1-2, with D maybe TRBD1 (5 bases). CDR1 is MNHEY and CDR2 is SMNVEV in the germline V gene (reference sequence). This CDR3 is built from 15 residues. Trimming took 5 bases from V and 3 from J, leaving 16 bases between them. For the CDR3, the DNA is TGTGCCAGCAGTCCGCGGGAGGGGCCCTACTATGGCTACACCTTC. Translating it yields CASSPREGPYYGYTF.

This clone occurred a few times. The chain joins TRBV5-1 to TRBJ1-1; 9 bases agree with TRBD1. The CDR3 has 16 residues. The germline CDR1 and CDR2 sequences are SGHRS and YFSETQ. V gave up 3 bases and J gave up 2 bases; unmatched junction bases: 8. The CDR3 nucleotides read TGCGCCAGCAGCTGGGACAGGGAAAGAGGCAACACTGAAGCTTTCTTT. Translated: CASSWDRERGNTEAFF.

Only one count was recorded for this clone. The chain combines TRBV6-6 with TRBJ1-3, with D unclear. The CDR3 consists of 13 residues. In germline, CDR1 is MNHNY, CDR2 SVGAGI (reference sequence). The germline V and J ends were trimmed by 8 bases and 1 base, with 9 bases remaining between them. CDR3 amino acids: CASGPISGNTIYF. For the CDR3, the DNA is TGTGCCAGCGGCCCGATATCTGGAAACACCATATATTTT.